This entry concerns a single T cell receptor (beta chain). The ends were cut back, 3 bases at V and 0 bases at J, with 10 bases in the middle. CDR1 SGHDN and CDR2 FVKESK come from the germline V gene. The CDR3 length is 15 residues. The sample belongs to a study of blood T cell repertoires in COVID-19. The overall study: Samples of COVID-19 (acute and convalescent) were obtained from the United States, Italy and Spain.

Generated by immunoSEQ multiplex PCR, the TCRdb table keeps only in-frame clones and is missing some. Here the sample spans more than 95,000 clones, 85% to 90% being singletons. The receptor was derived from a man aged 45-65 years with acute or convalescent COVID-19. The sample taken for sequencing was peripheral blood. The chain couples TRBV14 to TRBJ2-3, with a weak D call TRBD1 (5 bases). The CDR3 protein is CASSHAGHSTDTQYF. The DNA of the CDR3 is TGTGCCAGCAGCCATGCAGGGCATAGCACAGATACGCAGTATTTT.